The present T cell receptor (beta chain) was sequenced within a study of Ad26.COV2.S vaccination and SARS-CoV-2 variants. Study-wide context: Into the muscle, Ad26.COV2.S was dosed once or twice, 56 days apart.

This sample's treatment: over 15 received Ad26.COV2.S at low or high dose, single or two shots; 5 received placebo; per-sample allocation not given. At day 63 after the first vaccine or placebo injection, samples were drawn. Recruitment in Boston yielded a donor of adult age, 18-55 years. With V trimmed by 4 bases and J by 7 bases, 7 bases remained unmatched. CDR3 length equals 13 residues. CDR1 is SQVTM and CDR2 is ANQGSEA in the germline V gene. The protocol was immunoSEQ multiplex PCR, while the TCRdb copy is restricted to in-frame clones and leaves out a portion. The sample carries 350,000 to 500,000 clones, 75% to 90% recorded once. This clone is a singleton in its sample.

The TCR comes from a person aged 18-65 years who received the Ad26.COV2.S COVID-19 vaccine or a placebo. V and J are TRBV29-1 and TRBJ1-1, with 9 bases identical to TRBD1. This specimen was peripheral blood, taken in a trial of Ad26.COV2.S vaccine versus placebo. This CDR3 reads CSVVTGGMDEAFF. The CDR3 bases are TGCAGCGTTGTTACAGGGGGCATGGATGAAGCTTTCTTT.